The 27 T cell receptor beta chains below come from one sample, sequenced in a study of cytomegalovirus exposure and HLA in healthy donors (dated by TCRdb to 2017 to 2019). The receptor library was made with the immunoSEQ multiplex PCR assay. For the multiplex PCR, a mixture combining 60 forward primers for TCR Vbeta segments and 13 reverse primers for TCR Jbeta segments was used. TCRdb stores this immuneACCESS table with in-frame sequences only. Part of the clones is absent; in the studies checked, under half of the shortfall reflects unresolved V genes, and no reason is known for the rest. The sample has 80,000 or so clones on record, roughly 76% of them singletons. The ten top clones hold 7% to 7.5% of the sample. Material: PBMCs. Receptors were obtained from a woman aged 40 to 50 in good health and CMV-seronegative.

The rearrangement joins TRBV5-5 to TRBJ1-1, with TRBD1 matching over 9 bases. CDR1 is SGHKS and CDR2 is YYEKEE in the germline V gene (reference sequence). With V trimmed by 4 bases and J by 0 bases, 4 bases remained unmatched. The CDR3 covers 15 residues. This CDR3 reads CASSRQGGLNTEAFF. CDR3 in DNA: TGTGCCAGCAGCCGACAGGGGGGATTGAACACTGAAGCTTTCTTT.

The chain uses TRBV16 and TRBJ1-3; 7 nucleotides align to TRBD1. The CDR3 is 14 amino acids. V shed 3 bases, J shed 6 bases, and the junction held 5 bases outside the gene matches. CDR1 and CDR2 from the germline V gene are KGHSY and FQNENV. The CDR3 DNA is TGTGCCAGCAGCCACCGGACAGGTTCAAACACCATATATTTT. This translates into CASSHRTGSNTIYF.

This clone was observed once. V is TRBV18 and J is TRBJ2-3; no definite D call. Germline values: CDR1 KGHSH, CDR2 LQKENI. The CDR3 spans 14 residues. Trimming cost V 1 base and J 1 base, with 6 bases left between them. CDR3 residues: CASSPLAGTDTQYF. DNA for the CDR3: TGTGCCAGCTCACCACTAGCCGGCACAGATACGCAGTATTTT.

CDR3 sequence reads: CASSEGAGGTDTQYF. The CDR3 DNA sequence: TGTGCCAGCAGTGAGGGTGCGGGGGGCACAGATACGCAGTATTTT. The chain carries TRBV6-4 and TRBJ2-3; TRBD2 aligns across 7 bases. Germline loops: CDR1 MRHNA, CDR2 SNTAGT. After removal of 3 bases from V and 1 base from J, the junction contained 4 bases not matched to a gene. This CDR3 region has 15 residues.

The chain has TRBV28 and TRBJ2-3; no definite D call. The germline gives CDR1 MDHEN, CDR2 SYDVKM. This CDR3 is 10 amino acids long. The V end lost 4 bases, the J end lost 7 bases, and 3 bases lay between the germline ends. The CDR3 loop is CASSSYTQYF. The CDR3 DNA is TGTGCCAGCAGTTCCTATACGCAGTATTTT. The full variable domain, rest sourced from reference TRBV28 and TRBJ2-3, is DVKVTQSSRYLVKRTGEKVFLECVQDMDHENMFWYRQDPGLGLRLIYFSYDVKMKEKGDIPEGYSVSREKKERFSLILESASTNQTSMYLCASSSYTQYFGPGTRLTVL.

The V and J genes are TRBV27 and TRBJ2-7, with TRBD1 as a possible D gene (6 bases). Germline V lookup: CDR1 MNHEY, CDR2 SMNVEV (reference sequence). Trimming cost V 2 bases and J 2 bases, with 7 bases left between them. The CDR3 is 13 amino acids. In DNA, the CDR3 is TGTGCCAGCAGTTTAGACAGGACCTACGAGCAGTACTTC. Protein: CASSLDRTYEQYF.

In its sample, this clone was seen a few times. This chain links TRBV19 with TRBJ1-5; possible D gene TRBD1, 6 bases. The germline CDR1 and CDR2 sequences are LNHDA and SQIVND (reference sequence). CDR3 size: 15 residues. Trimming took 3 bases from V and 7 from J, leaving 16 bases between them. CDR3 nucleotide sequence: TGTGCCAGTAGTATGGAACAGGGATCAAGACAGCCCCAGCATTTT. This gives the protein CASSMEQGSRQPQHF.

Only one count was recorded for this clone. Other DNA variants within this sample encode the same CDR3. The V gene is TRBV18, the J gene TRBJ2-7; 13 bases line up with TRBD2. Per the germline V gene, CDR1 is KGHSH and CDR2 is LQKENI. The CDR3 totals 15 residues. J lost 3 bases, V lost 3 bases, and 2 bases had no gene match. The CDR3 DNA is TGTGCCAGCTCACCCCGGACTAGCGGGAGCTACGAGCAGTACTTC. Translated: CASSPRTSGSYEQYF.

The chain has TRBV7-6 and TRBJ2-1, with TRBD2 matching over 9 bases. Looked up from germline, CDR1 is SGHVS and CDR2 is FNYEAQ. Losses at the gene ends were 5 bases for V and 12 bases for J; bases not matched to a gene: 8. The CDR3 is 13 amino acids. CDR3 amino acids: CASSPLAGLGQFF. In DNA form, the CDR3 reads TGTGCCAGCAGCCCTCTAGCGGGGCTAGGGCAGTTCTTC.

The V and J genes are TRBV5-1 and TRBJ2-1, with 9 bases lining up with TRBD2. Germline CDR1 SGHRS, CDR2 YFSETQ. This CDR3 has 15 residues. V gave up 7 bases and J gave up 6 bases; unmatched junction bases: 11. In nucleotides, the CDR3 is TGCGCCAGCCGACCCTTTGCGGGAGGGGGCAATGAGCAGTTCTTC. Amino acids: CASRPFAGGGNEQFF.

The chain recombines TRBV18 with TRBJ2-7; 11 bases match TRBD2. The CDR3 runs 15 residues. V lost 2 bases to trimming and J lost 4 bases; unmatched junction nucleotides: 4. CDR1 and CDR2 (germline): KGHSH, LQKENI. CDR3 nucleotide sequence: TGTGCCAGCTCACCAAGCACTAGCGGGAGATACGAGCAGTACTTC. This sequence encodes CASSPSTSGRYEQYF.

As to this clone: At one of its ends the junction is not consistent with the germline gene, which may arise from a read error. J is TRBJ1-1 and V is TRBV18; TRBD1 might be the D (6 bases). The CDR3 covers 14 residues. Germline-derived CDR1 and CDR2 are KGHSH and LQKENI. The CDR3 DNA follows: TGTGCCAGCTCTCCACAGGGAGGGGGAACTGAAGCTTTCTTT. Translated: CASSPQGGGTEAFF.

V gene TRBV7-9 combines with J gene TRBJ2-1, with a tentative D call TRBD2 (7 bases). V lost 6 bases and J 5 bases, leaving 17 bases between the germline ends. This CDR3 region has 15 residues. The germline gives CDR1 SEHNR, CDR2 FQNEAQ (reference sequence). In DNA, the CDR3 is TGTGCCAGCAGATCCGAGCGGGACACACACAATGAGCAGTTCTTC. Protein: CASRSERDTHNEQFF.

The rearrangement joins TRBV6-5 to TRBJ1-4; a possible D gene is TRBD1 (5 bases). This CDR3 comprises 14 residues. The V end was cut by 0 bases, the J end by 10 bases, with 12 bases between. The germline gives CDR1 MNHEY, CDR2 SVGAGI. The CDR3: CASSYSGGVGKLFF. For the CDR3, the DNA is TGTGCCAGCAGTTACTCGGGAGGGGTCGGAAAACTGTTTTTT.

This chain connects TRBV11-1 to TRBJ1-2, with 8 bases aligning to TRBD1. Germline V gives CDR1 SGHAT, CDR2 FQDESV (reference sequence). This CDR3 contains 16 residues. Unmatched junction bases numbered 11, after V lost 5 bases and J lost 3 bases. CDR3 in DNA: TGTGCCAGCAGCCCCGAGGCCAGGGGGCTAGACTATGGCTACACCTTC. It is translated as CASSPEARGLDYGYTF. The full variable domain, completed using reference TRBV11-1 and TRBJ1-2, is EAEVAQSPRYKITEKSQAVAFWCDPISGHATLYWYRQILGQGPELLVQFQDESVVDDSQLPKDRFSAERLKGVDSTLKIQPAELGDSAMYLCASSPEARGLDYGYTFGSGTRLTVV.

The chain combines TRBV2 with TRBJ2-1; D might be TRBD2 (6 bases). Germline V lookup: CDR1 SNHLY, CDR2 FYNNEI. V lost 4 bases and J 0 bases, leaving 16 bases between the germline ends. The CDR3 extends over 17 amino acids. The CDR3 loop is CASSVREGTPSYNEQFF. The CDR3 DNA follows: TGTGCCAGCAGTGTAAGGGAAGGGACTCCCTCCTACAATGAGCAGTTCTTC.

The rearrangement joins TRBV6-5 to TRBJ2-3; TRBD1 agrees at 8 bases. The CDR3 extends over 15 amino acids. CDR1 and CDR2 (germline): MNHEY, SVGAGI. V lost 7 bases, J lost 2 bases, and 8 bases stayed unmatched. CDR3 sequence: CASIGQGLTTDTQYF. As DNA, the CDR3 is TGTGCCAGCATCGGACAGGGCCTTACCACAGATACGCAGTATTTT.

This clone came up once. The CDR3 region has the DNA TGCAGCGTTGGGGGACTAGCGGGAGTCATCGAGCAGTTCTTC. This translates into CSVGGLAGVIEQFF. This rearrangement joins TRBV29-1 to TRBJ2-1, with 14 bases aligning to TRBD2. Losses at the gene ends were 4 bases for V and 10 bases for J; bases not matched to a gene: 6. Germline CDR1 SQVTM, CDR2 ANQGSEA. The length of the CDR3 is 14 residues.

The chain has TRBV19 and TRBJ1-5; D uncertain. V was clipped by 6 bases and J by 5 bases, with 14 bases between them. There are 14 residues in the CDR3. CDR1 is LNHDA, CDR2 SQIVND, per germline (reference sequence). In DNA form, the CDR3 reads TGTGCCAGTAGGGGCCCTGCCGTGGATCAGCCCCAGCATTTT. Protein product: CASRGPAVDQPQHF.

This chain links TRBV29-1 with TRBJ1-2; D unresolved. Trimming left V 3 bases short and J 5 bases short, with 10 bases between. There are 12 residues in the CDR3. CDR1 SQVTM and CDR2 ANQGSEA come from the germline V gene. The CDR3 nucleotides are TGCAGCGTTGACCAGCCGGGGTATGGCTACACCTTC. It specifies CSVDQPGYGYTF.

The chain carries TRBV6-5 and TRBJ2-3, with D maybe TRBD1 (6 bases). Germline lookup yields CDR1 MNHEY and CDR2 SVGAGI. The CDR3 extends over 13 amino acids. V dropped 2 bases and J dropped 3 bases, with 6 bases sitting between them. CDR3 region: CASSYGQTDTQYF. The CDR3 DNA is TGTGCCAGCAGTTACGGACAGACAGATACGCAGTATTTT.

The rearrangement links TRBV7-3 to TRBJ2-3; the match to TRBD1 covers 7 bases. CDR1 is SGHTA, CDR2 FQGTGA, per germline. CDR3 length equals 16 residues. J lost 0 bases, V lost 1 base, and 4 bases had no gene match. The CDR3 nucleotides are TGTGCCAGCAGCTTAATAGGGGGCAGAAGCACAGATACGCAGTATTTT. Its protein product is CASSLIGGRSTDTQYF.

The rearrangement joins TRBV6-6 to TRBJ2-7; the match to TRBD1 covers 7 bases. CDR1 MNHNY and CDR2 SVGAGI come from the germline V gene (reference sequence). Trimming at V came to 7 bases and at J to 4 bases, leaving 10 bases not matched to a gene. There are 14 residues in the CDR3. The CDR3 sequence: CASTPGQASYEQYF. The CDR3 DNA reads as TGTGCCAGCACCCCCGGACAGGCCTCGTACGAGCAGTACTTC.

This chain joins TRBV6-1 and TRBJ2-2; D is undetermined. This CDR3 is 15 amino acids long. The germline V gene encodes CDR1 MNHNS and CDR2 SASEGT. V was shortened by 2 bases and J by 4 bases, with 11 bases between the two germline ends. The CDR3 nucleotides read TGTGCCAGCAGTGAAATCTACCCACCCACCGGGGAGCTGTTTTTT. This gives the protein CASSEIYPPTGELFF.

The V and J genes are TRBV7-9 and TRBJ2-3; 7 nucleotides line up with TRBD2. CDR1 and CDR2 (germline): SEHNR, FQNEAQ (reference sequence). This CDR3 has 15 residues. J gave up 1 base and V 1 base, and 2 bases lay outside the gene matches. This chain's CDR3 is CASSLVLAGTDTQYF. CDR3 DNA sequence: TGTGCCAGCAGCTTAGTTCTAGCGGGCACAGATACGCAGTATTTT.

A single count supports this clone. J is TRBJ2-7 and V is TRBV18; tentative D call: TRBD2 (6 bases). This CDR3 is 15 amino acids long. CDR1 KGHSH and CDR2 LQKENI come from the germline V gene. The germline V and J ends were trimmed by 3 bases and 2 bases, with 14 bases remaining between them. The CDR3 sequence: CASSPSSGSPYEQYF. The CDR3 bases are TGTGCCAGCTCACCGTCAAGCGGGTCACCCTACGAGCAGTACTTC.

The V gene is TRBV6-5, the J gene TRBJ2-3; 7 bases match TRBD2. The CDR3 has 14 amino acids. Unmatched junction bases numbered 7, after V lost 7 bases and J lost 3 bases. From germline, CDR1 is MNHEY and CDR2 SVGAGI. In DNA, the CDR3 is TGTGCCAGCACCTTGGGAGGGTCGACAGATACGCAGTATTTT. It yields the protein CASTLGGSTDTQYF.